The clone carrying this T cell receptor (beta chain) came up a few times. The antigen is unknown. These data are taken from a study of T cells in Graves' hyperthyroidism and ophthalmopathy. Study findings and constraints: Ophthalmopathy was model-predicted a median roughly 6.5 months pre-onset. Most thyroid clonotypes expanded above 0.001 appeared in blood too.

Preceding any ophthalmopathy symptoms, the blood sample dates from first hyperthyroidism diagnosis. It was RNA transcripts that yielded the amplified TCR beta CDR3 regions. Researchers ran a first-round RT-PCR on the TCR CDR3 using the HTBI primer set. TCRdb reanalysed the multiplex PCR reads using MiXCR and keeps one entry per CDR3 protein. The table lists 250,000 to 300,000 distinct CDR3 sequences, roughly 15% of them singletons, with roughly 14% in the top ten. CDR1 is DFQATT and CDR2 is SNEGSKA in the germline V gene (reference sequence). The CDR3 totals 14 residues. Trimming took 7 bases from V and 3 from J, leaving 16 bases between them.

The V call is TRBV20-1, the J call TRBJ2-4; no clear D. Sample: blood. This TCR came from a woman between 40 and 50 years old with Graves' hyperthyroidism that later progressed to Graves' ophthalmopathy. CDR3 sequence reads: CSGVVWDVKNIQYF. The CDR3 bases are TGCAGTGGTGTGGTCTGGGATGTCAAAAACATTCAGTACTTC.